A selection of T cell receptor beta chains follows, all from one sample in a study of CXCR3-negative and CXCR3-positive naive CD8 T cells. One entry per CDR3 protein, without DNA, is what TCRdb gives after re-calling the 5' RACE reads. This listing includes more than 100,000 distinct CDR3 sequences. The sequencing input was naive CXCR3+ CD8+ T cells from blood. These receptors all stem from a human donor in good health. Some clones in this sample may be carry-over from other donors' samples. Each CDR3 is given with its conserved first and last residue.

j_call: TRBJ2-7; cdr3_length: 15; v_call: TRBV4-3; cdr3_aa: CASSPTSGGYYEQYF
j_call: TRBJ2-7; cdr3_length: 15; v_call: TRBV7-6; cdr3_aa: CASSPEAGYGYEQYF
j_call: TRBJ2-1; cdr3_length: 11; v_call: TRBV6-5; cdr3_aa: CASSYGQEQFF
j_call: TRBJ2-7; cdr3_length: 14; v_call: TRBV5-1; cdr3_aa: CASSSGQTSYEQYF
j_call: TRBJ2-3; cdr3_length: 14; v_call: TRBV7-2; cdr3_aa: CASSRGASTDTQYF
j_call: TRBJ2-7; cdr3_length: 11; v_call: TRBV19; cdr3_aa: CAAGVGYEQYF
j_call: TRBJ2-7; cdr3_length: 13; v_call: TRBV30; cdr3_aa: CAWSAGVFYEQYF
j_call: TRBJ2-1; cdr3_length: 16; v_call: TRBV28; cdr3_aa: CASRFTGTSEYNEQFF
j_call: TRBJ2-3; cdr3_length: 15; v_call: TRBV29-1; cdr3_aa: CSVEVLVDLTDTQYF
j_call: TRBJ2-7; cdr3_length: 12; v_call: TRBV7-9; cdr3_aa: CASSLVPYEQYF
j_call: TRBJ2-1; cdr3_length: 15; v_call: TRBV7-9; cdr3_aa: CASSLPGQGIHEQFF
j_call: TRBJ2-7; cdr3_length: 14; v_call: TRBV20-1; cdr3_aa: CSATRDRHAYEQYF
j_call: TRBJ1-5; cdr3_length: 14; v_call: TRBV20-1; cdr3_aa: CSALGRSSNQPQHF
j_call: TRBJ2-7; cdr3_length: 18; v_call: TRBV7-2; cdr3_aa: CASSLSGLAGGFTYEQYF
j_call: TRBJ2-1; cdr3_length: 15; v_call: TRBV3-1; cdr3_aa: CASSQGVSGNNEQFF
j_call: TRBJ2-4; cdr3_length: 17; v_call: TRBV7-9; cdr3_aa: CASSNPRDNIAKNIQYF
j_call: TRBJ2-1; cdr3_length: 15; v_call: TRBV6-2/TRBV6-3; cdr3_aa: CASSYESGGYNEQFF
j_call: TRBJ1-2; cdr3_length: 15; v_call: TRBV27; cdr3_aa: CASSLSQGLYYGYTF
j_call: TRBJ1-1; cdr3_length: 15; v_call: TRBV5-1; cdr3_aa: CASSRRADRDTEAFF
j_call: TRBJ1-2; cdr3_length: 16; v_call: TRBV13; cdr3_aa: CASSSTNRVLIYGYTF
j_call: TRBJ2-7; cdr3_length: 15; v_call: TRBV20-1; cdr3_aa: CSASDLGTAHYEQYF
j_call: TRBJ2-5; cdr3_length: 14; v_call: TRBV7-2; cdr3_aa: CASSDSGGKETQYF
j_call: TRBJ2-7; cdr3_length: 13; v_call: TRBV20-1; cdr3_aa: CSARQGGTYEQYF
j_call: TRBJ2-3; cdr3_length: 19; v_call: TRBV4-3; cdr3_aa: CASSQRYMEERGVSDTQYF
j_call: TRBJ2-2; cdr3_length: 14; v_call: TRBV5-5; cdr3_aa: CASSLTDLTGELFF
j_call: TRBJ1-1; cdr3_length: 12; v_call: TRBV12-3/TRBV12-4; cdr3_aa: CASSGDTLEAFF
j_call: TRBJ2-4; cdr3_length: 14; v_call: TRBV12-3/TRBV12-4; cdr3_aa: CASSPLAGLTIQYF
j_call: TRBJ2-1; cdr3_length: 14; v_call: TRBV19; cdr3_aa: CASSAPTRKNEQFF
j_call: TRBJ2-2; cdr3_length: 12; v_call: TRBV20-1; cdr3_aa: CSASWGAGELFF
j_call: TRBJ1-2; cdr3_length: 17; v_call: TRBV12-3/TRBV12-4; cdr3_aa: CASSLDYVGDINYGYTF
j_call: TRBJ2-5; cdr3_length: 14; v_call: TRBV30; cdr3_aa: CAWIPWLDTETQYF
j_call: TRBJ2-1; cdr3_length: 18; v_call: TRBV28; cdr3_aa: CASSLRTGRRGLDNEQFF
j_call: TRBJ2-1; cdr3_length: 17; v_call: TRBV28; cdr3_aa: CASSLNGLAGGYNEQFF
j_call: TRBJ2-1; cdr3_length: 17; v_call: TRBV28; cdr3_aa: CASSLPELAGWSDEQFF
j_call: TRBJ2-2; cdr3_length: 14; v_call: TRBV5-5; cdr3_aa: CASSWSPGTGELFF
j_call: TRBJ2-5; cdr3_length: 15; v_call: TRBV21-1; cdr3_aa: CASSQGRSRKETQYF
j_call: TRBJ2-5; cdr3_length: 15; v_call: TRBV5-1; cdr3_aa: CASSLTWGHQETQYF
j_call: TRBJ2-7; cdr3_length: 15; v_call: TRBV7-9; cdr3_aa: CASSLKGEAIYEQYF
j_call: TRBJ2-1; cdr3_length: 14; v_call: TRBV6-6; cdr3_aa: CASTTSGGANEQFF
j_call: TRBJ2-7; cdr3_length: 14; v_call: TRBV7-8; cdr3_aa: CASSPGVRSYEQYF
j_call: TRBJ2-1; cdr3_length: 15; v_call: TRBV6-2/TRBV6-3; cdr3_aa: CASSLLAGAYNEQFF
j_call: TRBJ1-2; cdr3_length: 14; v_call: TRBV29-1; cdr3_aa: CSVAWAESNYGYTF
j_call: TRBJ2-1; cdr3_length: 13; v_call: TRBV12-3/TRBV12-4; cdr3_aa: CASARQGYNEQFF